This T cell receptor (beta chain) was recorded in a study of CD8+CD57+ T cells in acquired aplastic anemia. Study overall: When averaged, DNA from sorted CD4+ and CD8+ cells came to approximately 3 ug. Findings and caveats of the study: Controls did not differ significantly from patients in CD8+ Simpson's diversity. The study identified twenty-nine CD8+ CDR3 sequences shared by patients and controls.

For this clonotype: Its antigen is as yet unknown.

Before being chosen for sequencing, patients had shown CD8+CD57+ cell expansion by flow cytometry. This CDR3 region has 15 residues. Trimming took off 9 bases at V and 6 bases at J, with 20 bases between the two ends. Per germline, CDR1 LNHDA and CDR2 SQIVND (reference sequence). The TCR beta profiling, which covered VDJ combination and CDR3 sequence, was carried out using genomic DNA as the template. One entry per CDR3 protein results from TCRdb running MiXCR on the reads. The table has approximately 250,000 distinct CDR3 sequences, approximately 86% seen once. The specimen sequenced was sorted CD4+, CD8+, or CD8+CD57+ T cells (not recorded which) from PBMCs. The gene calls are TRBV19 and TRBJ1-4, with D unresolved. This clonotype originated in a human donor with aplastic anemia. CDR3 DNA: TGTGCCAGCAGCCAAGAGAGCACAGCGTATGAAAAACTGTTTTTT. Translating it yields CASSQESTAYEKLFF. Complete variable domain (other parts from reference TRBV19 and TRBJ1-4): DGGITQSPKYLFRKEGQNVTLSCEQNLNHDAMYWYRQDPGQGLRLIYYSQIVNDFQKGDIAEGYSVSREKKESFPLTVTSAQKNPTAFYLCASSQESTAYEKLFFGSGTQLSVL.